The 4 T cell receptor beta chains given below trace back to one sample, sequenced in a study of T-cell reconstitution after alpha-beta-depleted transplantation in children. Using unique molecular identifiers, the investigators prepared the TCRbeta library. In TCRdb, the PCR reads were re-called with MiXCR into one record per CDR3 protein. The sample lists about 640,000 distinct CDR3 sequences; 10% to 15% were seen once. The input for sequencing was PBMCs, mostly from graft donor cells, taken 360 days after TCRalphabeta/CD19-depleted stem cell transplant. These receptors were obtained from a male patient younger than 18 who had a stem cell transplant for acute myeloid leukemia, so the T cells may come from the graft donor.

The CDR3 loop is CASRTGGRWGEQYF. The CDR3, as DNA: TGCGCCAGCCGGACGGGGGGTAGGTGGGGCGAGCAGTACTTC. The rearrangement uses TRBV5-1 and TRBJ2-7; 7 nucleotides match TRBD2. V lost 7 bases to trimming and J lost 6 bases; unmatched junction nucleotides: 13. Germline assignment: CDR1 SGHRS and CDR2 YFSETQ. The CDR3 runs to 14 residues.

The CDR3 protein is CASSLEASGSLEQYF. The CDR3 region has the DNA TGTGCCAGCAGCTTAGAGGCTAGCGGGAGCCTCGAGCAGTACTTC. V and J are TRBV11-2 and TRBJ2-7; 10 nucleotides match TRBD2. CDR3 length equals 15 residues. The junction had 5 bases not matched to a gene; V was cut back by 0 bases and J by 6 bases. Germline lookup yields CDR1 SGHAT and CDR2 FQNNGV.

This clonotype has just a few counts. The chain employs TRBV7-2 and TRBJ2-7; 7 bases agree with TRBD2. In germline, CDR1 is SGHTA, CDR2 FQGNSA. The CDR3 runs to 15 residues. J lost 2 bases, V lost 3 bases, and 7 bases had no gene match. The CDR3: CASSLEAGSTYEQYF. The CDR3 DNA follows: TGTGCCAGCAGCTTGGAAGCGGGATCCACCTACGAGCAGTACTTC.

This clonotype was seen a handful of times. This sequence joins TRBV9 and TRBJ1-5; TRBD1 matches 7 bases. The V gene end was trimmed by 0 bases and the J gene end by 3 bases; junction bases not matched to a gene: 3. This CDR3 is 15 amino acids long. In germline, CDR1 is SGDLS, CDR2 YYNGEE. As DNA, the CDR3 is TGTGCCAGCAGCGTAGGACAGGGCTACAATCAGCCCCAGCATTTT. Translated, it gives CASSVGQGYNQPQHF.